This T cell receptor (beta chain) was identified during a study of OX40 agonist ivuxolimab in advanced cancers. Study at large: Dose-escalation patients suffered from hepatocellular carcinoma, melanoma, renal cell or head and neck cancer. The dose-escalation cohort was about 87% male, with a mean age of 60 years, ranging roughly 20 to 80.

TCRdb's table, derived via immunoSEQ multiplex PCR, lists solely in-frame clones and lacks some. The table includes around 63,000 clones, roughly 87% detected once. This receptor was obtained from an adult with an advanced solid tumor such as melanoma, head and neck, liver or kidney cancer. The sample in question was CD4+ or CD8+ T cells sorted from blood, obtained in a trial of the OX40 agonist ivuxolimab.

CDR3 in DNA: TGTGCCAGCAGCTTCCCAATGGACAGCTATGGCTACACCTTC. Translation: CASSFPMDSYGYTF. The chain joins TRBV7-9 to TRBJ1-2; tentative D call: TRBD1 (6 bases). CDR1 and CDR2 from the germline V gene are SEHNR and FQNEAQ (reference sequence). This CDR3 comprises 14 residues. V was pared by 3 bases and J by 4 bases, with 12 bases between.